The 20 T cell receptor beta chains in this list originate from one sample, sequenced in a study of cytomegalovirus exposure and HLA in healthy donors. TCRdb's copy holds only in-frame clones and misses some; the assay was immunoSEQ multiplex PCR. Altogether 50,000 or so clones are present, approximately 95% being singletons, with the ten largest covering approximately 8%. Input material: PBMCs. The receptors shown here come from a woman aged 18-29 years in good health and CMV-seropositive.

V and J are TRBV7-6 and TRBJ2-3; 9 bases fit TRBD2. The V gene's germline CDR1 is SGHVS and CDR2 FNYEAQ. Losses at the gene ends were 1 base for V and 1 base for J; bases not matched to a gene: 0. The CDR3 loop spans 15 amino acids. The CDR3 nucleotides read TGTGCCAGCAGCTTAGGGACTAGCGGCACAGATACGCAGTATTTT. Amino acids: CASSLGTSGTDTQYF.

The gene calls are TRBV10-2 and TRBJ1-5; 7 bases line up with TRBD1. The germline V gene encodes CDR1 WSHSY and CDR2 SAAADI. The CDR3 contains 13 residues. Germline trimming cut 8 bases from V and 6 bases from J; bases unmatched to any gene: 7. This CDR3 is CASQDRTGQPQHF. The CDR3 DNA reads TGCGCCAGCCAGGACAGGACAGGTCAGCCCCAGCATTTT.

As regards this clone: A read error may account for a junction end that differs from germline. Other nucleotide sequences from this sample produce the same CDR3. V gene TRBV28 combines with J gene TRBJ1-2; perhaps TRBD1 as D (5 bases). There are 16 residues in the CDR3. Germline V gives CDR1 MDHEN, CDR2 SYDVKM. The CDR3 spells CASSLFTRGTNYGYTF. CDR3 in DNA: TGTGCCAGCAGTTTATTTACCCGGGGGACTAACTATGGCTACACCTTT.

This chain's CDR3 is CASSPTSGSSDEQFF. CDR3 nucleotides: TGTGCCAGCAGCCCGACTAGCGGGAGTTCCGATGAGCAGTTCTTC. The chain employs TRBV6-4 and TRBJ2-1; TRBD2 agrees at 12 bases. Germline-derived CDR1 and CDR2 are MRHNA and SNTAGT. The CDR3 runs to 15 residues. The V gene end was trimmed by 6 bases and the J gene end by 8 bases; junction bases not matched to a gene: 8.

V usage is TRBV30 and J usage is TRBJ2-3; 10 nucleotides agree with TRBD2. Looked up from germline, CDR1 is GTSNPN and CDR2 is SVGIG (reference sequence). The J segment lost 3 bases and the V segment lost 2 bases, leaving 5 bases of the junction unmatched. This CDR3 spans 15 amino acids. The CDR3 sequence is CAWSSLAGATDTQYF. The CDR3 bases are TGTGCCTGGAGTTCTCTAGCGGGAGCTACAGATACGCAGTATTTT.

This chain joins TRBV28 and TRBJ1-4, with 7 positions matching TRBD1. The CDR3 spans 15 residues. The V segment lost 5 bases and the J segment 7 bases; nucleotides outside the gene matches: 10. The V gene's germline CDR1 is MDHEN and CDR2 SYDVKM. The CDR3 DNA reads as TGTGCCAGCAGTAGCTTCGGGACAGATGGTGAAAAACTGTTTTTT. Its translation is CASSSFGTDGEKLFF. Using reference TRBV28 and TRBJ1-4 for the parts outside the CDR3, the full variable domain is DVKVTQSSRYLVKRTGEKVFLECVQDMDHENMFWYRQDPGLGLRLIYFSYDVKMKEKGDIPEGYSVSREKKERFSLILESASTNQTSMYLCASSSFGTDGEKLFFGSGTQLSVL.

This chain uses TRBV6-5 with TRBJ1-3; D remains unclear. The V end lost 5 bases, the J end lost 4 bases, and 15 bases lay between the germline ends. The germline V gene has CDR1 MNHEY and CDR2 SVGAGI. The CDR3 extends over 15 amino acids. As DNA, the CDR3 is TGTGCCAGCAGTAGCCTCGCGGGGTCCGGAAACACCATATATTTT. This encodes CASSSLAGSGNTIYF.

The rearrangement links TRBV2 to TRBJ1-1; the D gene is possibly TRBD1 (6 bases). Trimming stripped 6 bases from V and 2 bases from J, with 10 bases between. CDR3 length: 13 amino acids. CDR1 is SNHLY, CDR2 FYNNEI, per germline. The CDR3 bases are TGTGCCAGCAGCAACAGGGTAAACACTGAAGCTTTCTTT. It translates to CASSNRVNTEAFF.

The chain is built from TRBV7-6 and TRBJ2-2, with TRBD1 matching over 8 bases. The CDR3 totals 17 residues. Looked up from germline, CDR1 is SGHVS and CDR2 is FNYEAQ. V shed 1 base and J 7 bases; nucleotides not matched to a gene: 11. As DNA, the CDR3 is TGTGCCAGCAGCTTAGTATCAGGACAGGGTCAAAACGGGGAGCTGTTTTTT. Protein: CASSLVSGQGQNGELFF.

The rearrangement links TRBV29-1 to TRBJ1-2; TRBD1 might be the D (5 bases). V was pared by 5 bases and J by 0 bases, with 13 bases between. This CDR3 region has 14 residues. CDR1 is SQVTM and CDR2 is ANQGSEA in the germline V gene. The CDR3 nucleotides are TGCAGCGTTCGCGACAGAGTCGCTAACTATGGCTACACCTTC. Residues: CSVRDRVANYGYTF.

The gene calls are TRBV4-2 and TRBJ2-2; maybe TRBD1 (6 bases). CDR3 length equals 18 residues. Trimming took 0 bases from V and 0 from J, leaving 14 bases between them. Germline CDR1 reads LGHNA; CDR2 reads YNFKEQ. The CDR3 DNA reads TGTGCCAGCAGCCAAGAAGAGAGGAGGACAGCGAACACCGGGGAGCTGTTTTTT. Protein product: CASSQEERRTANTGELFF.

The chain recombines TRBV7-8 with TRBJ1-1; 8 positions match TRBD1. CDR3 length: 16 amino acids. From germline, CDR1 is SGHVS and CDR2 FQNEAQ. The ends lost 1 base at V and 4 bases at J; junction bases unmatched: 8. Here the CDR3 DNA reads TGTGCCAGCAGCTTAGAGAACAGGGGGGGGCGCACTGAAGCTTTCTTT. Protein sequence: CASSLENRGGRTEAFF.

This chain links TRBV30 with TRBJ1-1; D is possibly TRBD1 (5 bases). The CDR3 sequence is 13 residues long. With 3 bases removed from V and 3 bases from J, the gap between germline ends came to 11 bases. CDR1 and CDR2 from the germline V gene are GTSNPN and SVGIG (reference sequence). In DNA, the CDR3 is TGTGCCTGGAGAGGGCAGGGCTACACTGAAGCTTTCTTT. It translates to CAWRGQGYTEAFF.

The chain carries TRBV7-2 and TRBJ1-6; D uncertain. The CDR3 contains 17 residues. The V gene lost 7 bases and the J gene lost 3 bases, with 19 bases spanning the gap. Germline CDR1 and CDR2: SGHTA and FQGNSA. As DNA, the CDR3 is TGTGCCAGCACTTCTGTTCGTCCAGATTTCTATAATTCACCCCTCCACTTT. Encoded protein: CASTSVRPDFYNSPLHF.

The chain has TRBV19 and TRBJ2-1, with 15 bases matching TRBD2. The ends lost 3 bases at V and 7 bases at J; junction bases unmatched: 4. The CDR3 sequence is 16 residues long. Germline V gives CDR1 LNHDA, CDR2 SQIVND (reference sequence). The CDR3 region has the DNA TGTGCCAGTAGTATTCGGGGACTAGCGGGAGGTAATGAGCAGTTCTTC. Residues: CASSIRGLAGGNEQFF.

V gene TRBV29-1 combines with J gene TRBJ2-2; tentatively, D is TRBD2 (6 bases). The V end lost 7 bases, the J end lost 5 bases, and 11 bases lay between the germline ends. CDR1 is SQVTM and CDR2 is ANQGSEA in the germline V gene. This CDR3 is 12 amino acids long. CDR3 amino acids: CSGGRGTGELFF. The CDR3 nucleotides are TGCAGCGGAGGACGGGGGACCGGGGAGCTGTTTTTT.

The chain employs TRBV6-1 and TRBJ2-7; the D gene is possibly TRBD2 (6 bases). Germline CDR1 is MNHNS and CDR2 is SASEGT. This CDR3 is 12 amino acids long. Trimming stripped 6 bases from V and 5 bases from J, with 11 bases between. The chain's CDR3 is CASSPTSNEQYF. The CDR3 region has the DNA TGTGCCAGCAGCCCGACTAGTAACGAGCAGTACTTC.

The CDR3 protein is CASSGLAGVGNEQFF. CDR3 DNA: TGTGCCAGCAGTGGACTAGCGGGAGTTGGTAATGAGCAGTTCTTC. V usage is TRBV6-4 and J usage is TRBJ2-1; the match to TRBD2 covers 12 bases. V gave up 4 bases and J gave up 7 bases; unmatched junction bases: 5. Germline loops: CDR1 MRHNA, CDR2 SNTAGT. The CDR3 length is 15 residues.

J is TRBJ2-1 and V is TRBV30, with 8 bases that match TRBD2. This CDR3 comprises 14 residues. The junction had 3 bases not matched to a gene; V was cut back by 2 bases and J by 3 bases. Germline CDR1 is GTSNPN and CDR2 is SVGIG (reference sequence). The chain's CDR3 is CAWSREGGYNEQFF. Written as DNA, the CDR3 is TGTGCCTGGAGTCGGGAGGGAGGCTACAATGAGCAGTTCTTC.

The CDR3 sequence is CASSLGRGRTETQYF. The CDR3 DNA reads TGTGCCAGCAGCTTAGGAAGGGGGCGGACGGAGACCCAGTACTTC. The chain joins TRBV7-2 to TRBJ2-5, with 7 bases matching TRBD1. The CDR3 totals 15 residues. J was trimmed by 5 bases and V by 1 base; bases with no gene match: 7. Germline-derived CDR1 and CDR2 are SGHTA and FQGNSA.